The sequence of this TCR beta chain was determined in a study of CD8 T cells in Susac syndrome. An amount of RNA that ranged from roughly 0.5 to 1 ug was reverse transcribed with random hexamers. The immunoSEQ assay covered 54 Vbeta and 13 Jbeta segments for CDR3. TCRdb itself ran the immunoSEQ multiplex PCR reads through MiXCR, one entry per CDR3 protein. The sample holds 180,000 or so distinct CDR3 sequences, approximately 95% seen once. Blood CD8+ and CD4+ T cells underwent high-throughput TCR beta sequencing. Matched for age and sex, the controls were healthy donors. It was negative isolation that provided the CD8+ and CD4+ T cells, whereas TEMRA cells were enriched by FACS. The TCR originated in a human donor in good health. Input material: CD4+ T cells from PBMCs.

The CDR3 nucleotides read TGTGCCAGCAGTTCCTCGGTGGCTATGGCTTTCTTT. Protein sequence: CASSSSVAMAFF. This chain links TRBV6-6 with TRBJ1-1; D call uncertain. Trimming left V 4 bases short and J 11 bases short, with 14 bases between. This CDR3 comprises 12 residues. Per the germline V gene, CDR1 is MNHNY and CDR2 is SVGAGI (reference sequence).